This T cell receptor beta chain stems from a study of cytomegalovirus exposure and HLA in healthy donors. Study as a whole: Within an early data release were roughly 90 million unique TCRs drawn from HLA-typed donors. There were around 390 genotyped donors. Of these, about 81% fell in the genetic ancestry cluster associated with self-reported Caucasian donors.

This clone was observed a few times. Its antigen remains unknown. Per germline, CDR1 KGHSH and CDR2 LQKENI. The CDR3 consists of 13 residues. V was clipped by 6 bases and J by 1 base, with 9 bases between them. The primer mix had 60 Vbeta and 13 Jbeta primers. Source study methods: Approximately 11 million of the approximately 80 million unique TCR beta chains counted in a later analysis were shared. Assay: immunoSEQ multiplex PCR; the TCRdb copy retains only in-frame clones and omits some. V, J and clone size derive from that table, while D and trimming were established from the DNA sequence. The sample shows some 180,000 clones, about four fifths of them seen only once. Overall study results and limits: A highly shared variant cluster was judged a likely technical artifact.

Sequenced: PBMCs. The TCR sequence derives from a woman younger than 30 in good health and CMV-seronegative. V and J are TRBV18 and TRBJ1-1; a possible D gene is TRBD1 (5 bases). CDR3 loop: CASSGGRNTEAFF. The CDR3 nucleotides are TGTGCCAGCTCGGGGGGGAGGAACACTGAAGCTTTCTTT.